This T cell receptor (beta chain) is from a study of regulatory T cells in long-lasting Graves disease. Arm-PCR of CDR3 regions with iRepertoire HTBI primers generated TCR beta libraries. TCRdb redid the calling of the multiplex PCR reads with MiXCR, one entry per CDR3 protein. The sample consists of about 430,000 distinct CDR3 sequences, around 20% of them appearing once. This clonotype was counted only a few times. V gave up 7 bases and J gave up 0 bases; unmatched junction bases: 10. Per germline, CDR1 SEHNR and CDR2 FQNEAQ (reference sequence). There are 16 residues in the CDR3. Indicated time point: persistent/refractory GD, antithyroid drugs over 5 years with positive TRAb. The TCR library was made from RNA extracted from PBMCs.

The V call is TRBV7-9, the J call TRBJ1-1; 8 bases match TRBD1. The sequence was collected from a female donor with Graves disease. Here the sequenced sample was peripheral blood mononuclear cells (PBMCs), taken when the disease was refractory, from a patient treated with antithyroid drugs. CDR3 protein: CASTSIGTGMNTEAFF. The CDR3 DNA reads TGTGCCAGCACCTCCATCGGGACAGGTATGAACACTGAAGCTTTCTTT.